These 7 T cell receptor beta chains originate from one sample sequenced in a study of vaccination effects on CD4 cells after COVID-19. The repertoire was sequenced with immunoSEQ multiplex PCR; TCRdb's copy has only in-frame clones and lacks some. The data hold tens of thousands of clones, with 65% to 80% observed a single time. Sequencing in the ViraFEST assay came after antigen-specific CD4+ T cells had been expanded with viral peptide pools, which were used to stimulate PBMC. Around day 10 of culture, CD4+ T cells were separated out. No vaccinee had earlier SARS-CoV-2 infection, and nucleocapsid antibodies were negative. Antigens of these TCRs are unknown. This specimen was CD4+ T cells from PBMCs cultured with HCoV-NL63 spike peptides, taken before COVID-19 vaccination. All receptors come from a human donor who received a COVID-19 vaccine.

For the CDR3, the DNA is TGTGCCAGCAGCGTGACTAGCGGTATCTCCTACGAGCAGTACGTC. Amino acids: CASSVTSGISYEQYV. V is TRBV11-2 and J is TRBJ2-7; 9 bases line up with TRBD2. The CDR3 sequence is 15 residues long. Looked up from germline, CDR1 is SGHAT and CDR2 is FQNNGV. V shed 5 bases, J shed 0 bases, and the junction held 5 bases outside the gene matches.

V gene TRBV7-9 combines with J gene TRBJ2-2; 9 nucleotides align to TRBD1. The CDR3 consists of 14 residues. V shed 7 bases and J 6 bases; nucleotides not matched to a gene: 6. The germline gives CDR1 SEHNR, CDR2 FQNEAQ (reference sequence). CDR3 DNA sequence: TGTGCCAGCACCCGGACAGGGGAAGCCGGGGAGCTGTTTTTT. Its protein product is CASTRTGEAGELFF.

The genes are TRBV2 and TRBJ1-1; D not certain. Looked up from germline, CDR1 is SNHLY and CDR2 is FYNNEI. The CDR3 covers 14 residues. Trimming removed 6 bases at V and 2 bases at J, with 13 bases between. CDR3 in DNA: TGTGCCAGCAGGGCCCGCGCCCTCAACACTGAAGCTTTCTTT. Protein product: CASRARALNTEAFF.

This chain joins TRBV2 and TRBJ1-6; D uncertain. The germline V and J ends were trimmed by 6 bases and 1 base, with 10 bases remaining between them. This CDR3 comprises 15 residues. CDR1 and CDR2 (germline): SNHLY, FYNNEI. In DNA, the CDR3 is TGTGCCAGCAGCAGGACGAGGTCCTATAATTCACCCCTCCACTTT. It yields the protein CASSRTRSYNSPLHF.

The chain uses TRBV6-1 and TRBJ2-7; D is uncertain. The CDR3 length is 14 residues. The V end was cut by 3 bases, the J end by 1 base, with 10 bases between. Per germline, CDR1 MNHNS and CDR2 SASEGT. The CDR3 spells CASSEDLGSYEQYV. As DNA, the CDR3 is TGTGCCAGCAGTGAGGATCTGGGGTCCTACGAGCAGTACGTC.

CDR3 in DNA: TGCAGCGCGGACAGGTCCCTCTCTGGAAACACCATATATTTT. It translates to CSADRSLSGNTIYF. The V gene is TRBV29-1, the J gene TRBJ1-3; TRBD1 matches at 7 bases. CDR1 and CDR2 (germline): SQVTM, ANQGSEA. The length of the CDR3 is 14 residues. V lost 7 bases to trimming and J lost 0 bases; unmatched junction nucleotides: 6.

The CDR3 region has the DNA TGTGCCAGCTCACCCCGGGACATCGGCTATGGCTACACCTTC. Translated, it gives CASSPRDIGYGYTF. The J gene is TRBJ1-2, the V gene TRBV18; D might be TRBD1 (6 bases). This CDR3 contains 14 residues. V shed 3 bases and J shed 4 bases, with 12 bases lying between them. Per the germline V gene, CDR1 is KGHSH and CDR2 is LQKENI.